Below are 3 T cell receptor beta chains sequenced from a single sample in a study of blood T cell repertoires in COVID-19. Produced via immunoSEQ multiplex PCR; TCRdb's table is partial and in-frame only. The sample has 150,000 or so clones, around 73% seen once. Material: peripheral blood. These receptors all stem from a woman aged 45-65 years with active or convalescent COVID-19.

This clone was counted only a few times. J is TRBJ1-5 and V is TRBV6-1; D remains ambiguous. Trimming removed 4 bases from V and 2 bases from J, with 15 bases in between. This CDR3 comprises 16 residues. In germline, CDR1 is MNHNS, CDR2 SASEGT. DNA for the CDR3: TGTGCCAGCAGTGCAAGAGTTGTTAGCGGCAATCAGCCCCAGCATTTT. This encodes CASSARVVSGNQPQHF.

The chain has TRBV19 and TRBJ1-5, with a tentative D call TRBD1 (5 bases). The CDR3 has 12 residues. The germline V gene has CDR1 LNHDA and CDR2 SQIVND (reference sequence). V lost 6 bases to trimming and J lost 6 bases, with 9 bases between them. Here the CDR3 reads CASRGGSQPQHF. The CDR3 region has the DNA TGTGCCAGTAGGGGGGGGTCTCAGCCCCAGCATTTT.

The V call is TRBV30, the J call TRBJ1-2; 9 nucleotides align to TRBD1. CDR1 and CDR2 from the germline V gene are GTSNPN and SVGIG (reference sequence). The length of the CDR3 is 13 residues. J gave up 8 bases and V 2 bases, and 6 bases lay outside the gene matches. CDR3 DNA sequence: TGTGCCTGGAGTACCGGGACAGGGAGCGGCTACACCTTC. Translating it yields CAWSTGTGSGYTF.